This T cell receptor beta chain originates from a study of T cell responses to AZD1222 COVID-19 vaccine. V dropped 5 bases and J dropped 5 bases, with 15 bases sitting between them. CDR1 is SGHRS and CDR2 is YFSETQ in the germline V gene. The CDR3 has 14 residues. This table comes from immunoSEQ multiplex PCR, and its TCRdb copy is limited to in-frame clones, with some not included. Of about 180,000 clones in the sample, around 88% are singletons; the top ten hold roughly 11%. The source material was peripheral blood, sampled 28 days after the second AZD1222 dose. The clonotype was recovered from an adult who received the AZD1222 COVID-19 vaccine. The chain has TRBV5-1 and TRBJ2-3; possibly TRBD2 for D (7 bases). The CDR3 DNA reads as TGCGCCAGCAGTCCGGGGGGCCCGGGAGATACGCAGTATTTT. Its translation: CASSPGGPGDTQYF.